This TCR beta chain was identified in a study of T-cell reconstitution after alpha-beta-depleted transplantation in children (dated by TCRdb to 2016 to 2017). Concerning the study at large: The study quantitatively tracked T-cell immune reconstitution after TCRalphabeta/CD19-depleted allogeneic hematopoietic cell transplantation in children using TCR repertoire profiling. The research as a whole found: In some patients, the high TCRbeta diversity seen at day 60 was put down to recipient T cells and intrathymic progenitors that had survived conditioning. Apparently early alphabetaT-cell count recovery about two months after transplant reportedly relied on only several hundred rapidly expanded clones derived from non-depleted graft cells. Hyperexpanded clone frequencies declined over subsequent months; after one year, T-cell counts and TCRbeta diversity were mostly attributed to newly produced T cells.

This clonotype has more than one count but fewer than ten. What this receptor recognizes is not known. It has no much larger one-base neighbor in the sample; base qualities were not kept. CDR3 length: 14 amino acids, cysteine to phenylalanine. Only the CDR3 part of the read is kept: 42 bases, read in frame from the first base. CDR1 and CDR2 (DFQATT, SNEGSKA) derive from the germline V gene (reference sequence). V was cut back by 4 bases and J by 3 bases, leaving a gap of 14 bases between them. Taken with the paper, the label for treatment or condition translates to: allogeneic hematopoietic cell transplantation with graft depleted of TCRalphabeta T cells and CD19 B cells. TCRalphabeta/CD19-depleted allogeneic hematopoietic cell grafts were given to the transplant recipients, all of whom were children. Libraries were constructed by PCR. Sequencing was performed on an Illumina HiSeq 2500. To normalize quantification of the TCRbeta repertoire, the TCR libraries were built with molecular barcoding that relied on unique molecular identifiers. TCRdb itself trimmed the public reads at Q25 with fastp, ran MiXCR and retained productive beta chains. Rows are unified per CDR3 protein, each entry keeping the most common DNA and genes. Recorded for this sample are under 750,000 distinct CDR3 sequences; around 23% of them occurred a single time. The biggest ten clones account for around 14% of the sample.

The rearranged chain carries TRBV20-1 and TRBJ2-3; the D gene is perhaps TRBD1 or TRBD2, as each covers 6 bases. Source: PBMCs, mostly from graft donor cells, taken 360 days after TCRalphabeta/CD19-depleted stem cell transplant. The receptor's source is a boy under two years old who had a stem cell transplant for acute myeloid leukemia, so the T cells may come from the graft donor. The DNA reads TGCAGTGCTACAGGGGACTCCCTAACAGATACGCAGTATTTT. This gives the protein CSATGDSLTDTQYF.